This TCR beta chain was sequenced during a study of shared clonotypes between healthy human individuals. General study results and limits: How much donors shared clonotypes was expected to be affected by sequencing depth. Generation probabilities of non-shared clonotypes were lower (relative to those shared by all four donors).

This CDR3 has 14 amino acids. V lost 2 bases and J 1 base, leaving 9 bases between the germline ends. Germline V lookup: CDR1 SEHNR, CDR2 FQNEAQ (reference sequence). Study donors comprised healthy, HIV-negative adults devoid of recent acute infection or vaccination. Clones were sequenced by immunoSEQ multiplex PCR, and TCRdb holds only the in-frame ones, with some missing. The sample includes 950,000 to 1,100,000 clones, about three quarters of them seen just once. For this clone: Its specificity is not known.

The sequenced material came from memory CD4+ T cells sorted from blood. Stated subset: CD45RA-negative fraction. The chain carries TRBV7-9 and TRBJ2-7; TRBD2 might be the D (5 bases). The receptor was derived from a man younger than 30 in good health. The CDR3 sequence is CASSLREQSYEQYF. The CDR3 nucleotides are TGTGCCAGCAGCTTAAGGGAGCAGTCCTACGAGCAGTACTTC.